This T cell receptor beta chain was obtained from a study of beta chain features in type 1 diabetes. General study results and limits: All four CD4+ subsets from Type 1 diabetes patients carried moderately but significantly shorter TCRB CDR3s.

CDR3 size: 16 residues. Trimming stripped 0 bases from V and 0 bases from J, with 7 bases between. Germline CDR1 is SGHRS and CDR2 is YFSETQ. This clone occurred a few times. Its antigen is not known. Within the sample, other DNA sequences also encode this same CDR3. The study reverse transcribed the entire isolated RNA, so it sequenced expressed TCRB transcripts. Repertoires were generated with immunoSEQ multiplex PCR, while TCRdb's copy carries only in-frame clones and drops some. There are around 710,000 clones in the sample; 9.5% to 15% occur only once, and about 0.11% lies in the top ten. The clonotype originates from a man aged 25 to 40 with type 1 diabetes. Sample: naive CD4+ T cells from blood. This chain joins TRBV5-1 and TRBJ2-6, with D unresolved. CDR3 amino acids: CASSLDLSSGANVLTF. The CDR3 region has the DNA TGCGCCAGCAGCTTGGATCTGAGCTCTGGGGCCAACGTCCTGACTTTC.